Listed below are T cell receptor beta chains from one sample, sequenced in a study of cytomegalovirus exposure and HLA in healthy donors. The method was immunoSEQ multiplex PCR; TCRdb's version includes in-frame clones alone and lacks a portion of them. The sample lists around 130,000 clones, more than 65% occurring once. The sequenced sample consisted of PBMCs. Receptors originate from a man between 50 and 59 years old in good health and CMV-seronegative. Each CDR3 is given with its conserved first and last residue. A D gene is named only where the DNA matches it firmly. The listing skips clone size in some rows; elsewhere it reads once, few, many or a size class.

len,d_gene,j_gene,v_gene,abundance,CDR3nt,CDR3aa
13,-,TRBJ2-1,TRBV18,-,TGTGCCAGCTCAGTACACCGCTACAATGAGCAGTTCTTC,CASSVHRYNEQFF
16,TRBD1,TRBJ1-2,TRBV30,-,TGTGCCTGGAGTGGCGAGACAGGGGTCTCCCCTTATGGCTACACCTTC,CAWSGETGVSPYGYTF
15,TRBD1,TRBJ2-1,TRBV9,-,TGTGCCAGCAGCCCCGTCGGGACAGACTACAATGAGCAGTTCTTC,CASSPVGTDYNEQFF
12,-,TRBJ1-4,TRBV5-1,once,TGCGCCAGCAGCCAGACAGGCGAAAAACTGTTTTTT,CASSQTGEKLFF
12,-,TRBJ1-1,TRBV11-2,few,TGTGCCAGCAGCTTAAATACTTTGGAAGCTTTCTTT,CASSLNTLEAFF
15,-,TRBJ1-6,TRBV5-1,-,TGCGCCAGCAGCCCCTTGGGACTGAGTAATTCACCCCTCCACTTT,CASSPLGLSNSPLHF
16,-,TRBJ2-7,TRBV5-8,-,TGTGCCAGCAGCAGAGAGGACAGCTCTTTTTCCTACGAGCAGTACTTC,CASSREDSSFSYEQYF
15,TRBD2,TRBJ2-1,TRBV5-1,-,TGCGCCAGCAGCCAGTCTAGCGGGGGGGCCTATGAGCAGTTCTTC,CASSQSSGGAYEQFF
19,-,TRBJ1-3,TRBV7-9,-,TGTGCCAGCAGCTTAGGGCGGGGAAAGGGGACCCTCTCTGGAAACACCATATATTTT,CASSLGRGKGTLSGNTIYF
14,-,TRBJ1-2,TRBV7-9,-,TGTGCCAGCAGCTTAGTTGGGGGGACCTATGGCTACACCTTC,CASSLVGGTYGYTF
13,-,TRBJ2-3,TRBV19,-,TGTGCCAGTAGTCCACTCGAGGGATGGACGCAGTATTTT,CASSPLEGWTQYF
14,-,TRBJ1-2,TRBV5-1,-,TGCGCCAGCAGCTTGAGCGGGGACGCCTATGGCTACACCTTC,CASSLSGDAYGYTF
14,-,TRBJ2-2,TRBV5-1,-,TGCGCCAGCAGCTTGGTCCAGAACACCGGGGAGCTGTTTTTT,CASSLVQNTGELFF
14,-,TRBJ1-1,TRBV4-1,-,TGCGCCAGCAGCCTCCCTCCAGGGAACACTGAAGCTTTCTTT,CASSLPPGNTEAFF
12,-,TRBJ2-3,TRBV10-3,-,TGTGCCAACCGGGGAGACACAGATACGCAGTATTTT,CANRGDTDTQYF
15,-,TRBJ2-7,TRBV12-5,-,TGTGCTAGTGGGGCGGTTTCTGGCGGAATGGCCGAGCAGTACTTC,CASGAVSGGMAEQYF
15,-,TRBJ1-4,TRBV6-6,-,TGTGCCAGCAGTTATTTTCTAACAACTAATGAAAAACTGTTTTTT,CASSYFLTTNEKLFF
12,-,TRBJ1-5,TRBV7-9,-,TGTGCCAGCAGCTTGGTAGATCAGCCCCAGCATTTT,CASSLVDQPQHF
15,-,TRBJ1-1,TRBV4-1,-,TGCGCCAGCAGCCCCGATCGGGGTCTGAACACTGAAGCTTTCTTT,CASSPDRGLNTEAFF
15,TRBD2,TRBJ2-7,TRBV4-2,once,TGTGCCAGCAGCCAAGTTCCAGCGGGGGGACGCGAGCAGTACTTC,CASSQVPAGGREQYF
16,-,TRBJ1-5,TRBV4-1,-,TGCGCCAGCAGCCAAGGTTACAGCTATAGCAATCAGCCCCAGCATTTT,CASSQGYSYSNQPQHF
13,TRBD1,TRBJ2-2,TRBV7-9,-,TGTGCCAGTTTTACAGGGGTCACCGGGGAGCTGTTTTTT,CASFTGVTGELFF
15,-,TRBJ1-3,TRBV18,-,TGTGCCAGCTCACGCAACGGGGGCTCTGGAAACACCATATATTTT,CASSRNGGSGNTIYF
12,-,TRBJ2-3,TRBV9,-,TGTGCCAGCAGCGATGGGAGTTATACGCAGTATTTT,CASSDGSYTQYF
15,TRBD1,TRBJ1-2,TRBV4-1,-,TGCGCCAGCAGCCAAGGACAGGGGGCTTCCTACGGCTACACCTTC,CASSQGQGASYGYTF
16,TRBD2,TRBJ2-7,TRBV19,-,TGTGCCAGTAGCACCTTGGAGGGACTAGCTGGGTACGAGCAGTACTTC,CASSTLEGLAGYEQYF
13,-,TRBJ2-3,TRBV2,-,TGTGCCAGCAGTGATGCGGGCACAGATACGCAGTATTTT,CASSDAGTDTQYF
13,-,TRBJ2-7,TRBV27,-,TGTGCCAGCAGTTATGCCAGGGGCTACGAGCAGTACTTC,CASSYARGYEQYF
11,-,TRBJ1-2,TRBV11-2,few,TGTGCCAGCAGCCATAGAGGGGGCTACACCTTC,CASSHRGGYTF
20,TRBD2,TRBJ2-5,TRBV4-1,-,TGCGCCAGCAGCCAGGGGACGCTAGCGGGGGGGCCGAATCATCCGGAGACCCAGTACTTC,CASSQGTLAGGPNHPETQYF
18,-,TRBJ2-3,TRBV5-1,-,TGCGCCAGCAGCTTGGGCACTTTTGGGGCTCGAAAAGGAGATACGCAGTATTTT,CASSLGTFGARKGDTQYF
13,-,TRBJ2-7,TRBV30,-,TGTGCCTGGGATGGACAGCTCCTAAGGGAGCAGTACTTC,CAWDGQLLREQYF
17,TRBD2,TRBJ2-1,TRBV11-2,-,TGTGCCAGCAGCTTAAATGTAAGGACTAGCGGGGACAATGAGCAGTTCTTC,CASSLNVRTSGDNEQFF
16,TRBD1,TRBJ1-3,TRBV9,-,TGTGCCAGCAGCGCAGCGGGACAGGGAGGCGGAAACACCATATATTTT,CASSAAGQGGGNTIYF
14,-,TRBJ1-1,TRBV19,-,TGTGCCAGCGCCCCGGGTCCATGGGACACTGAAGCTTTCTTT,CASAPGPWDTEAFF
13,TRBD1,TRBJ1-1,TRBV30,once,TGTGCCTGGAGGCGACAGGGCCCCGTCGCAGCTTTCTTT,CAWRRQGPVAAFF
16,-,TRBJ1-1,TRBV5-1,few,TGCGCCAGCAGCTCGATCCCCGGAGGGAAGGGCACTGAAGCTTTCTTT,CASSSIPGGKGTEAFF
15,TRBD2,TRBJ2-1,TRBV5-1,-,TGCGCCAGCAGCCCCATGGGACTAGCGGGGGTCGAGCAGTTCTTC,CASSPMGLAGVEQFF
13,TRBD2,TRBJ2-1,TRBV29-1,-,TGCAGCGTTGATCAGCGGGGGGACAATGAGCAGTTCTTC,CSVDQRGDNEQFF
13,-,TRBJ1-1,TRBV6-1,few,TGTGCCAGCAGGGGAGGAATTCCTCCTGAAGCTTTCTTT,CASRGGIPPEAFF
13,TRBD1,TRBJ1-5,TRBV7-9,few,TGTGCCAGCGGTGGACAGGCCAATCAGCCCCAGCATTTT,CASGGQANQPQHF